These 9 T cell receptor beta chains came from one sample sequenced in a study of cytomegalovirus exposure and HLA in healthy donors. The PCR contained 60 Vbeta and 13 Jbeta primers. Repertoires were generated with immunoSEQ multiplex PCR, while TCRdb's copy carries only in-frame clones and drops some. The repertoire holds 100,000 to 150,000 clones, 80% seen once, with 7% to 9.5% in the top ten. Input material: PBMCs. Source of these receptors: a young man in good health and CMV-seropositive.

The rearrangement links TRBV30 to TRBJ2-5; weak D call: TRBD1 (6 bases). The J call may be mistaken, given a closer DNA end match to TRBJ2-7. Germline loops: CDR1 GTSNPN, CDR2 SVGIG (reference sequence). The CDR3 loop spans 13 amino acids. The CDR3 loop reads CAWSVGGPYEQYF. The CDR3 DNA reads as TGTGCCTGGAGTGTAGGGGGACCCTACGAGCAGTACTTC.

The chain links TRBV11-1 to TRBJ2-5, with TRBD2 matching over 15 bases. J gave up 4 bases and V 4 bases, and 7 bases lay outside the gene matches. Germline V gene sequence: CDR1 SGHAT, CDR2 FQDESV (reference sequence). The CDR3 has 17 amino acids. The CDR3 is CASSSWTSGGALETQYF. Written as DNA, the CDR3 is TGTGCCAGCAGCTCCTGGACTAGCGGGGGGGCCTTAGAGACCCAGTACTTC.

The chain is built from TRBV9 and TRBJ1-1, with D unclear. V was shortened by 1 base and J by 0 bases, with 4 bases between the two germline ends. From germline, CDR1 is SGDLS and CDR2 YYNGEE. This CDR3 region has 13 residues. The CDR3 sequence is CASSVNMNTEAFF. CDR3 bases: TGTGCCAGCAGCGTAAATATGAACACTGAAGCTTTCTTT.

J is TRBJ2-1 and V is TRBV4-1; 9 bases agree with TRBD2. Unmatched junction bases numbered 11, after V lost 4 bases and J lost 4 bases. Germline assignment: CDR1 MGHRA and CDR2 YSYEKL. The CDR3 spans 17 residues. CDR3 residues: CASSPSLSGGWYNEQFF. CDR3 nucleotides: TGCGCCAGCAGCCCCTCCCTTAGCGGGGGTTGGTACAATGAGCAGTTCTTC.

The rearrangement joins TRBV11-1 to TRBJ2-2; TRBD1 aligns across 9 bases. V shed 3 bases and J 4 bases; nucleotides not matched to a gene: 6. The germline V gene has CDR1 SGHAT and CDR2 FQDESV (reference sequence). This CDR3 has 16 residues. This chain's CDR3 is CASSFRTGVSTGELFF. CDR3 DNA: TGTGCCAGCAGCTTCCGGACAGGGGTCTCCACCGGGGAGCTGTTTTTT.

Only one count was recorded for this clone. V is TRBV5-6 and J is TRBJ1-1; D is possibly TRBD1 (5 bases). The CDR3 has 11 residues. V was trimmed by 6 bases and J by 8 bases, leaving 11 bases between them. Per germline, CDR1 SGHDT and CDR2 YYEEEE. In nucleotides, the CDR3 is TGTGCCAGCACCCGGGGGGGAGAAGCTTTCTTT. Its protein is CASTRGGEAFF.

The V gene is TRBV7-2, the J gene TRBJ2-7, with 8 bases that match TRBD1. The CDR3 is 15 amino acids. Germline V gene data show CDR1 as SGHTA and CDR2 as FQGNSA. The V gene end was trimmed by 1 base and the J gene end by 5 bases; junction bases not matched to a gene: 7. The CDR3 reads CASSLGGRGQDEQYF. The CDR3 coding sequence is TGTGCCAGCAGCTTAGGGGGCAGGGGGCAGGACGAGCAGTACTTC.

CDR3 nucleotides: TGCGCCAGCAGCCCCAACGGGGGTATTGAAGCTTTCTTT. Amino acids: CASSPNGGIEAFF. The gene calls are TRBV5-1 and TRBJ1-1; tentative D call: TRBD1 (5 bases). The CDR3 contains 13 residues. The germline V gene encodes CDR1 SGHRS and CDR2 YFSETQ. Between the trimmed V and J ends, which lost 4 bases and 7 bases, there was a span of 14 bases. The full variable domain, its missing parts supplied by reference TRBV5-1 and TRBJ1-1, is KAGVTQTPRYLIKTRGQQVTLSCSPISGHRSVSWYQQTPGQGLQFLFEYFSETQRNKGNFPGRFSGRQFSNSRSEMNVSTLELGDSALYLCASSPNGGIEAFFGQGTRLTVV.

V is TRBV6-6 and J is TRBJ2-7; perhaps TRBD2 as D (6 bases). The CDR3 contains 12 residues. Deletions cut 1 base from V and 6 bases from J, with 7 bases between. Germline CDR1 is MNHNY and CDR2 is SVGAGI (reference sequence). The CDR3 nucleotides read TGTGCCAGCAGTTACTGGGACTCCGAGCAGTACTTC. Its translation: CASSYWDSEQYF.